The rows below give T cell receptor beta chains drawn from one sample of a study of CD8 T cells in ankylosing spondylitis. TCRdb reprocessed the 5' RACE reads with MiXCR, giving one entry per CDR3 protein. Of hundreds of thousands of distinct CDR3 sequences in the sample, about 9.1% are singletons; the top ten hold 6.5% to 7%. Material for sequencing was blood, either unsorted or a sorted T cell fraction (not recorded which). The receptor source for this set is a male donor with ankylosing spondylitis or in good health (not recorded which). The CDR3 runs from the conserved cysteine through the conserved F or W. D genes are given only for firm matches. Clone size, where shown, is once, few, many, or a class for clones that have expanded.

J: TRBJ2-4
D: TRBD2
size: many
V: TRBV20-1
CDR3: CSARDLVLAGGPKNIQYF
DNA: TGCAGTGCTAGAGATCTGGTACTAGCGGGGGGGCCTAAAAACATTCAGTACTTC

J: TRBJ1-2
D: TRBD1
size: many
V: TRBV3-1
CDR3: CASSPRTGATLYGYTF
DNA: TGTGCCAGCAGCCCACGGACAGGGGCCACCCTCTATGGCTACACCTTC

J: TRBJ2-7
D: .
size: many
V: TRBV19
CDR3: CASSIGGEGNEQYF
DNA: TGTGCCAGTAGTATCGGAGGAGAAGGGAACGAGCAGTACTTC

J: TRBJ2-5
D: .
size: many
V: TRBV9
CDR3: CASSSVLGTETQYF
DNA: TGTGCCAGCAGCTCCGTCCTGGGGACGGAGACCCAGTACTTC

J: TRBJ2-6
D: TRBD1
size: few
V: TRBV7-8
CDR3: CASSWDREGANVLTF
DNA: TGTGCCAGCAGCTGGGACAGGGAAGGGGCCAACGTCCTGACTTTC

J: TRBJ2-3
D: .
size: few
V: TRBV15
CDR3: CATSPMLGTRTDTQYF
DNA: TGTGCCACCAGCCCCATGTTGGGGACACGCACAGATACGCAGTATTTT

J: TRBJ2-7
D: TRBD1
size: .
V: TRBV12-3/TRBV12-4
CDR3: CASKGQGGPYEQYF
DNA: TGTGCCAGCAAGGGACAGGGCGGGCCCTACGAGCAGTACTTC

J: TRBJ2-5
D: TRBD2
size: .
V: TRBV7-2
CDR3: CASSHGLAGVETQYF
DNA: TGTGCCAGCAGCCATGGACTAGCGGGGGTAGAGACCCAGTACTTC

J: TRBJ2-1
D: TRBD2
size: many
V: TRBV7-8
CDR3: CASSILAGEYNEQFF
DNA: TGTGCCAGCAGCATACTAGCGGGAGAGTACAATGAGCAGTTCTTC

J: TRBJ2-3
D: TRBD2
size: many
V: TRBV29-1
CDR3: CSVAASQAGGDTDTQYF
DNA: TGCAGCGTTGCCGCCAGCCAAGCGGGAGGGGACACAGATACGCAGTATTTT

J: TRBJ2-4
D: .
size: .
V: TRBV27
CDR3: CASSLRWGYIQYF
DNA: TGTGCCAGCAGTCTACGGTGGGGATACATTCAGTACTTC

J: TRBJ2-7
D: TRBD1
size: many
V: TRBV3-1
CDR3: CASSARQGAYYEQYF
DNA: TGTGCCAGCAGCGCAAGACAGGGGGCTTACTACGAGCAGTACTTC

J: TRBJ1-1
D: .
size: many
V: TRBV5-1
CDR3: CASSSLGPQGNTEAFF
DNA: TGCGCCAGCAGCTCCCTCGGACCACAGGGGAACACTGAAGCTTTCTTT

J: TRBJ2-1
D: .
size: many
V: TRBV6-5
CDR3: CASSYESVGSYNEQFF
DNA: TGTGCCAGCAGTTACGAGAGTGTAGGCTCCTACAATGAGCAGTTCTTC

J: TRBJ2-4
D: .
size: many
V: TRBV20-1
CDR3: CSARGSKNIQYF
DNA: TGCAGTGCAAGGGGGTCCAAAAACATTCAGTACTTC

J: TRBJ2-5
D: .
size: many
V: TRBV29-1
CDR3: CSVEVPFLQETQYF
DNA: TGCAGCGTTGAAGTGCCCTTTCTTCAAGAGACCCAGTACTTC

J: TRBJ1-2
D: .
size: .
V: TRBV13
CDR3: CASSLTGTYGYTF
DNA: TGTGCCAGCAGCCTCACAGGGACCTATGGCTACACCTTC

J: TRBJ1-1
D: .
size: many
V: TRBV6-2/TRBV6-3
CDR3: CASAGLGGLNTEAFF
DNA: TGTGCCAGCGCCGGATTGGGAGGATTGAACACTGAAGCTTTCTTT

J: TRBJ1-6
D: .
size: .
V: TRBV7-9
CDR3: CASSLARTENSPLHF
DNA: TGTGCCAGCAGCTTAGCGCGGACAGAAAATTCACCCCTCCACTTT

J: TRBJ1-2
D: TRBD1
size: .
V: TRBV5-1
CDR3: CASSLRGGAGQILVANGYTF
DNA: TGCGCCAGCAGCCTCCGTGGGGGGGCGGGACAGATCCTTGTTGCAAATGGCTACACCTTC

J: TRBJ2-7
D: .
size: .
V: TRBV18
CDR3: CASSPVGLDEQYF
DNA: TGTGCCAGCTCACCAGTAGGACTCGACGAGCAGTACTTC

J: TRBJ2-3
D: .
size: few
V: TRBV5-4
CDR3: CASSSYPGDTQYF
DNA: TGTGCCAGCAGCTCCTACCCCGGAGATACGCAGTATTTT

J: TRBJ1-1
D: .
size: many
V: TRBV5-1
CDR3: CASSLGAVNTEAFF
DNA: TGCGCCAGCAGCTTGGGGGCGGTAAACACTGAAGCTTTCTTT

J: TRBJ1-2
D: .
size: .
V: TRBV3-1
CDR3: CASSQGNYGFTF
DNA: TGTGCCAGCAGCCAGGGTAACTATGGCTTCACCTTC

J: TRBJ1-4
D: .
size: few
V: TRBV4-3
CDR3: CASSQEKGRAELFF
DNA: TGCGCCAGCAGCCAAGAGAAGGGCAGGGCTGAACTGTTTTTT

J: TRBJ2-7
D: TRBD2
size: .
V: TRBV5-1
CDR3: CASSAGLAGGKYEQYF
DNA: TGCGCCAGCAGCGCCGGACTAGCGGGAGGGAAGTACGAGCAGTACTTC

J: TRBJ1-5
D: .
size: .
V: TRBV7-2
CDR3: CASSPAGANQPQHF
DNA: TGTGCCAGCAGCCCAGCAGGGGCCAATCAGCCCCAGCATTTT

J: TRBJ2-5
D: .
size: many
V: TRBV12-3/TRBV12-4
CDR3: CASSLARGSETQYF
DNA: TGTGCCAGCAGTTTAGCGAGGGGCTCGGAGACCCAGTACTTC

J: TRBJ2-2
D: TRBD2
size: many
V: TRBV5-1
CDR3: CASSFSPLAGTGELFF
DNA: TGCGCCAGCAGCTTTTCCCCCCTAGCGGGGACCGGGGAGCTGTTTTTT

J: TRBJ2-5
D: .
size: many
V: TRBV20-1
CDR3: CSASSPRPETQYF
DNA: TGCAGTGCTAGCTCTCCTAGGCCAGAGACCCAGTACTTC

J: TRBJ2-2
D: .
size: few
V: TRBV2
CDR3: CASSDRVNTGELFF
DNA: TGTGCCAGCAGTGACAGGGTGAACACCGGGGAGCTGTTTTTT

J: TRBJ2-7
D: .
size: few
V: TRBV11-1
CDR3: CASSLGIGFEQYF
DNA: TGTGCCAGCAGCTTGGGGATAGGGTTCGAGCAGTACTTC